This T cell receptor beta chain was retrieved from a study of cytomegalovirus exposure and HLA in healthy donors. Assay: immunoSEQ multiplex PCR; the TCRdb copy retains only in-frame clones and omits some. The sample lists hundreds of thousands of clones; approximately 88% were seen once. The CDR3 runs to 18 residues. CDR1 and CDR2 (germline): MGHRA, YSYEKL. With 1 base removed from V and 0 bases from J, the gap between germline ends came to 18 bases. This clone was counted a single time. This sequence originates from a young woman in good health and CMV-seronegative. Material for sequencing was PBMCs. The rearrangement links TRBV4-1 to TRBJ2-5, with a possible D match to TRBD2 (6 bases). The CDR3, as DNA: TGCGCCAGCAGCCAAGCGTTGGGTAGCGGAACTTACCAAGAGACCCAGTACTTC. Protein product: CASSQALGSGTYQETQYF.